This T cell receptor beta chain came from a study of OX40 agonist ivuxolimab in advanced cancers. Study details: An anti-OX40 (CD134) antibody with agonistic activity, ivuxolimab, was administered to patients. Patients got intravenous ivuxolimab at 0.01 to 10 mg/kg every 2 weeks.

V was clipped by 0 bases and J by 8 bases; unmatched bases: 6. Germline CDR1 SGHDN, CDR2 FVKESK. The CDR3 covers 14 residues. As for this clone: The antigen is unknown.

Study findings and constraints: Among the lowest levels of clonal expansion were found in partial responders at 0.1-3.0 mg/kg.

Prior autoimmune disease or systemic immunosuppression barred patients. TCRdb's table, derived via immunoSEQ multiplex PCR, lists solely in-frame clones and lacks some. This repertoire shows 65,000 to 85,000 clones, around 88% found once; its top ten account for approximately 0.5%. The sequence came from an adult with an advanced solid tumor such as melanoma, head and neck, liver or kidney cancer. The sequenced sample was CD4+ or CD8+ T cells sorted from blood, obtained in a trial of the OX40 agonist ivuxolimab. V and J are TRBV14 and TRBJ1-1, with 7 bases identical to TRBD1. CDR3 bases: TGTGCCAGCAGCCAAGAAGAGACAGGGAAGGAAGCTTTCTTT. Translated, it gives CASSQEETGKEAFF.